This T cell receptor beta chain was retrieved from a study of blood T cell repertoires in COVID-19 (dated by TCRdb to about 2020). In the study overall: Samples from collaborators originated in the United States, Italy and Spain and spanned both the acute and convalescent phases of COVID-19. The material from the prospective study consisted of cDNA or gDNA derived from T cells, B-cell-depleted T cells, or PBMCs. Subjects who had been exposed to COVID-19, were actively infected with it, or had recovered from it provided the deeply sampled blood TCRbeta repertoires that made up the dataset. A freely available public database, intended as a resource for researchers studying the immune response to SARS-CoV-2, is where the repertoires were released. Samples came from the ongoing ImmuneRACE study (first 160 participants) plus 1,254 subjects from 6 global collaborators. The sample metadata nearly always contained a de-identified subject ID, COVID-19 status, age in years and sex. Where HLA class I and class II types were available, the types were taken from metadata supplied by the sample provider, not from assay-based typing. Study-wide conclusions, independent of this receptor: The quantity of clinical and demographic metadata differed by source and by participant and was supplied without curation.

In the prospective study, participants were roughly 18 to 100 years old, resided in about two dozen geographic areas of the United States, and were enrolled through a virtual design. Cohort assignment in the prospective study relied on participant-reported clinical history from a screening survey and a study questionnaire. Each participant in the prospective study had whole blood, serum and a nasopharyngeal or oropharyngeal swab collected by mobile phlebotomists. Participants in the prospective study had the option to provide additional blood draws and questionnaires over a roughly two-month period. Before DNA extraction, blood samples from the prospective study were shipped at room temperature or frozen. Reading the germline V gene gives CDR1 WSHSY and CDR2 SAAADI. The CDR3 sequence holds 15 residues, the cysteine and phenylalanine included. The sequence is cut down to CDR3 DNA, 45 bases in frame from base 1. From V the trimming removes 7 bases and from J it removes 4 bases, while the gene matches leave 6 bases of the junction unaccounted for.

The immunoSEQ Assay, a bias-controlled multiplex PCR, was used to amplify TCRbeta CDR3 regions from genomic DNA. The authors' pipeline ran thus. Nucleated cell counts per sample were estimated from amplification of reference gene primers within the assay. Sequence reads were collapsed and filtered to measure the absolute abundance of every unique TCRbeta CDR3 rearrangement. For each sample, productive Simpson clonality was calculated as the square root of Simpson's diversity index over productive rearrangements. TCRdb retrieved this table from immuneACCESS and kept in-frame rearrangements only. Not all clones are present; in checked studies, unresolved V genes account for under half, and no reason is known for the remainder. V and J calls and clone size are those listed in that table; D and trimming were worked out from the DNA. The sample table lists about 220,000 clones, 70% to 90% of them with a count of one. Clones ranked in the top ten supply 2.5% of the sample.

A note on this clone: There is no known antigen for this receptor. The input lacks base qualities; no much larger clone sits a single base away.

Sequences were obtained from PBMCs or T cells enriched from blood (not recorded which). The sequence was obtained from a middle-aged woman with acute COVID-19. The chain was built from TRBV10-2 and TRBJ1-6, and TRBD1 matches 8 of the central bases. The bases are TGCGCCAGCACAGACAGGGGACGATATAATTCACCCCTCCACTTT. Translation gives CASTDRGRYNSPLHF.